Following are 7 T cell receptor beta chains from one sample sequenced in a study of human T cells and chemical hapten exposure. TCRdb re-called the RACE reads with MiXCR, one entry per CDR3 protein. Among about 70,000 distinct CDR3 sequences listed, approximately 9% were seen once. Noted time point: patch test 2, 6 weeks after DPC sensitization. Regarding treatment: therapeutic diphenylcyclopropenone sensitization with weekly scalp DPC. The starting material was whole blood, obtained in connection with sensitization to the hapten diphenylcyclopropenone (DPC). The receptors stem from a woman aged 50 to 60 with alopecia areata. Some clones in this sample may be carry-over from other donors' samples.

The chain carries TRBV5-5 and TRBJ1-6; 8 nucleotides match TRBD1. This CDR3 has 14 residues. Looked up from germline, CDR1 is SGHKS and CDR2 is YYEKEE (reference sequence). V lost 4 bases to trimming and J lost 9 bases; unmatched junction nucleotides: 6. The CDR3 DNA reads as TGTGCCAGCAGCCCCGGACAGGGCGGTTCACCCCTCCACTTT. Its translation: CASSPGQGGSPLHF.

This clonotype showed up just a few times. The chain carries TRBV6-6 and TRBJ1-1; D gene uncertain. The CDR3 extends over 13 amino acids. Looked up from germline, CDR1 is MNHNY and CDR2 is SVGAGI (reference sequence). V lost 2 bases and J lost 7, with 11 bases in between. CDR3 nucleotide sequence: TGTGCCAGCAGTTACGGGCCGGAGGTTGAAGCTTTCTTT. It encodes CASSYGPEVEAFF.

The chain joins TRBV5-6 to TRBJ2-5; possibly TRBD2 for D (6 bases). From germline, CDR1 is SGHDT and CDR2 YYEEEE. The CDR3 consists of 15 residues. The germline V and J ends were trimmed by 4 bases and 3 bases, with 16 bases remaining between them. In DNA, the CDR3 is TGTGCCAGCAGCCGGCGGCCTAGCGTAGAAGAGACCCAGTACTTC. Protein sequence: CASSRRPSVEETQYF.

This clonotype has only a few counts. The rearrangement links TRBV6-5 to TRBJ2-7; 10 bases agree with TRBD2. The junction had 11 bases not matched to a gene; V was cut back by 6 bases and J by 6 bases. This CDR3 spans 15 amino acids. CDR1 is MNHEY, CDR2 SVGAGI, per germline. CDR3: CASSLLAGETGEQYF. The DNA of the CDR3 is TGTGCCAGCAGCCTCCTAGCGGGAGAAACCGGCGAGCAGTACTTC.

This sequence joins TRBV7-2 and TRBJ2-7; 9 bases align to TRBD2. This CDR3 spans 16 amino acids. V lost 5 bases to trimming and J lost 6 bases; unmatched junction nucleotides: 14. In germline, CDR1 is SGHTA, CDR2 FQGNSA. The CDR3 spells CASSTKGGRDFGEQYF. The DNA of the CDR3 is TGTGCCAGCAGCACCAAGGGCGGGAGGGATTTTGGCGAGCAGTACTTC.

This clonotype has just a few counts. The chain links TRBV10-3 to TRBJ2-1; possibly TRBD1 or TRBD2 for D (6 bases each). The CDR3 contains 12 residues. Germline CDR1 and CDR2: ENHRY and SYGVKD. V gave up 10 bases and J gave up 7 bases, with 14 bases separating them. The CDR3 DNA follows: TGTGCCACACAAGTAGGGGGGAATGAGCAGTTCTTC. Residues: CATQVGGNEQFF.

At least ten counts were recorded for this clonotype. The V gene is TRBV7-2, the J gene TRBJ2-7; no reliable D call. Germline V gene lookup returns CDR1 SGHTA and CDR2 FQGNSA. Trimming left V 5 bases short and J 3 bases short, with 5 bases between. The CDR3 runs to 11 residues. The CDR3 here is CASSQFYEQYF. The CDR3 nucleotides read TGTGCCAGCAGCCAATTCTACGAGCAGTACTTC.